What follows is one T cell receptor beta chain and its context. Antigen: not known. The sample originates from a study of cytomegalovirus exposure and HLA in healthy donors. Study-wide results and limits: Apart from CMV serostatus, no immune exposure information was available.

In the PCR, 60 Vbeta and 13 Jbeta primers were used. Libraries were prepared by immunoSEQ multiplex PCR; TCRdb keeps only in-frame clonotypes and omits some of them. The sample includes about 160,000 clones, 79% of them seen just once. The clonotype originates from a man aged 45 to 65 in good health and CMV-seropositive. Sequenced material: PBMCs.

The CDR3 loop is CASSITGQVLGELFF. The DNA of the CDR3 is TGTGCCAGCAGCATAACGGGACAGGTTCTCGGGGAGCTGTTTTTT. This chain connects TRBV2 to TRBJ2-2, with 8 bases that match TRBD1. The CDR3 contains 15 residues. J was trimmed by 7 bases and V by 6 bases; bases with no gene match: 10. CDR1 SNHLY and CDR2 FYNNEI come from the germline V gene.